The 16 T cell receptor beta chains below all came from one sample that was sequenced in a study of T cells expressing NK-cell markers. TCRdb reprocessed the 5' RACE reads and reports one entry per CDR3 protein, with no DNA. The table lists 550,000 or so distinct CDR3 sequences. The sample consisted of blood T cells: a sorted CD56 or NKG2C T cell subset, CD4+ or CD8+ T cells, or bulk PBMC T cells (not recorded which). The origin of the receptors is a young man in good health.

The chain has TRBV29-1 and TRBJ2-1. Per germline, CDR1 SQVTM and CDR2 ANQGSEA. The CDR3 covers 13 residues. The CDR3 here is CSVGGRAHNEQFF.

The chain couples TRBV20-1 to TRBJ2-1; TCRdb gives TRBD2 as the D gene, but with no DNA this cannot be confirmed. Germline values: CDR1 DFQATT, CDR2 SNEGSKA (reference sequence). This CDR3 region has 18 residues. The CDR3 region is CSAPDLIPSGSSYNEQFF.

The CDR3 protein is CASSLLMEVQETQYF. This chain links TRBV7-6 with TRBJ2-5. CDR3 size: 15 residues. From germline, CDR1 is SGHVS and CDR2 FNYEAQ.

V gene TRBV12-3 or TRBV12-4 combines with J gene TRBJ2-5; without DNA, the TCRdb call of TRBD2 cannot be checked. The CDR3 runs 15 residues. CDR3 amino acids: CASSSGLAAQETQYF.

This sequence joins TRBV5-6 and TRBJ2-3; with no DNA, the TCRdb D assignment of TRBD1 cannot be verified. CDR3 size: 15 residues. Germline V gene sequence: CDR1 SGHDT, CDR2 YYEEEE. The CDR3 spells CASSPIGQGWDTQYF.

V usage is TRBV11-1 and J usage is TRBJ2-5; the TCRdb D gene call, TRBD1, has no DNA to confirm it. The CDR3 runs to 13 residues. The germline V gene has CDR1 SGHAT and CDR2 FQDESV (reference sequence). The CDR3 region is CASSLRRGEIQYF.

The J gene is TRBJ2-1, the V gene TRBV9; as DNA is missing, the TRBD2 call by TCRdb cannot be tested. CDR3 size: 16 residues. Looked up from germline, CDR1 is SGDLS and CDR2 is YYNGEE. CDR3 sequence: CASSVELREKNNEQFF.

The rearrangement uses TRBV7-8 and TRBJ1-5; no DNA is available, so the TRBD1 call from TCRdb remains unchecked. Germline V CDR1 and CDR2: SGHVS, FQNEAQ. There are 15 residues in the CDR3. This CDR3 reads CASSAARGGNQPQHF.

This sequence joins TRBV12-3 or TRBV12-4 and TRBJ1-5; as DNA is missing, the TRBD1 call by TCRdb cannot be tested. The CDR3 is 15 amino acids. This CDR3 reads CASRMTGTENQPQHF.

The chain recombines TRBV20-1 with TRBJ2-1; lacking DNA, the TRBD2 call made by TCRdb goes unchecked. Germline V gene lookup returns CDR1 DFQATT and CDR2 SNEGSKA (reference sequence). The CDR3 contains 15 residues. The CDR3 spells CSATNPSGTYNEQFF.

V gene TRBV7-9 combines with J gene TRBJ2-7; the TRBD1 assignment by TCRdb is unverifiable without DNA. Germline loops: CDR1 SEHNR, CDR2 FQNEAQ (reference sequence). The CDR3 extends over 14 amino acids. The CDR3 sequence is CASSAGRGQEEQYF.

The CDR3 loop reads CASSQVLREHEQYF. The chain couples TRBV4-3 to TRBJ2-7; TCRdb calls TRBD2, which cannot be checked without DNA. CDR3 size: 14 residues. Germline V CDR1 and CDR2: LGHNA, YSLEER.

J is TRBJ2-5 and V is TRBV10-1. The germline V gene has CDR1 WNHNN and CDR2 SYGVQD (reference sequence). This CDR3 region has 11 residues. The CDR3 loop is CASSDGQSQYF.

The chain employs TRBV6-2 or TRBV6-3 and TRBJ2-5; TCRdb's D gene call, TRBD1, goes unchecked for lack of DNA. Germline lookup yields CDR1 MNHEY and CDR2 SVGEGT. The CDR3 length is 16 residues. CDR3 protein: CASSYSAPPGGETQYF.

This chain uses TRBV10-3 with TRBJ2-2; TCRdb selects TRBD2, and the lack of DNA leaves this call unchecked. The CDR3 consists of 15 residues. Germline-derived CDR1 and CDR2 are ENHRY and SYGVKD. The CDR3: CAISGTSGRRGELFF.

The chain has TRBV30 and TRBJ2-1; TCRdb outputs TRBD2, but without DNA this stays unchecked. Germline CDR1 is GTSNPN and CDR2 is SVGIG (reference sequence). The CDR3 has 12 amino acids. The CDR3 loop reads CAWGTSLNEQFF.